The clone carrying this TCR beta chain was detected only a few times. The data are from a study of blood T cell repertoires in COVID-19. Overall study context: Acute-phase and convalescent COVID-19 samples originated in the United States, Italy and Spain. Sources were T cells, B-cell-depleted T cells, or PBMCs; the material itself was cDNA or gDNA.

Methods used by the authors: Cell counts per sample came from amplifying reference gene primers. Only in-frame clones appear in the TCRdb table, and some are missing; sequencing was by immunoSEQ multiplex PCR. Clone size and the V and J calls come from that table; the DNA yielded D and trimming. This sample has some 260,000 clones, with approximately 88% found just once. The Seattle patients joined while their infection was active and were tracked longitudinally afterward. The CDR3 length is 14 residues. Trimming removed 7 bases from V and 7 bases from J, with 16 bases in between. The germline CDR1 and CDR2 sequences are MDHEN and SYDVKM.

V gene TRBV28 combines with J gene TRBJ1-4; D call uncertain. The sample comprised peripheral blood. This TCR was sampled from a woman aged 70-85 years with COVID-19, enrolled during active disease. The DNA of the CDR3 is TGTGCCAGCACCCCATCCGCGGATGGTGAAAAACTGTTTTTT. This translates into CASTPSADGEKLFF. The entire variable domain, with the rest obtained from reference TRBV28 and TRBJ1-4, is as follows: DVKVTQSSRYLVKRTGEKVFLECVQDMDHENMFWYRQDPGLGLRLIYFSYDVKMKEKGDIPEGYSVSREKKERFSLILESASTNQTSMYLCASTPSADGEKLFFGSGTQLSVL.